The 16 T cell receptor beta chains below come from one sample, sequenced in a study of glioma-infiltrating T cells after dendritic cell vaccination. Libraries were prepared by immunoSEQ multiplex PCR; TCRdb keeps only in-frame clonotypes and omits some of them. The table lists around 89,000 clones, more than 75% of them singletons. The sample in question was blood, obtained before dendritic cell vaccination. The receptors come from a human donor with glioblastoma.

The rearrangement joins TRBV6-1 to TRBJ1-1, with D perhaps matching TRBD1 (6 bases). With 5 bases removed from V and 4 bases from J, the gap between germline ends came to 14 bases. This CDR3 is built from 14 residues. Germline CDR1 and CDR2: MNHNS and SASEGT. The CDR3 DNA sequence: TGTGCCAGCAGTACAATACAGGGATCCACTGAAGCTTTCTTT. Protein product: CASSTIQGSTEAFF.

The chain is built from TRBV7-2 and TRBJ1-1; TRBD1 might be the D (6 bases). The CDR3 loop spans 14 amino acids. Germline lookup yields CDR1 SGHTA and CDR2 FQGNSA. Trimming shortened V by 1 base and J by 4 bases, and 10 bases separated the two germline ends. The DNA of the CDR3 is TGTGCCAGCAGCTTAGAGGGGGTTGGCACTGAAGCTTTCTTT. This sequence encodes CASSLEGVGTEAFF.

V and J are TRBV7-3 and TRBJ2-5, with a weak D call TRBD2 (5 bases). The CDR3 is made up of 13 amino acids. The V gene lost 3 bases and the J gene lost 3 bases, with 8 bases spanning the gap. Looked up from germline, CDR1 is SGHTA and CDR2 is FQGTGA. The CDR3 DNA follows: TGTGCCAGCAGCTTGGGGAGAAAAGAGACCCAGTACTTC. It specifies CASSLGRKETQYF.

This clone was seen only a few times. This chain links TRBV7-9 with TRBJ2-7; the match to TRBD2 covers 14 bases. This CDR3 spans 15 amino acids. The germline gives CDR1 SEHNR, CDR2 FQNEAQ (reference sequence). After removal of 5 bases from V and 4 bases from J, the junction contained 4 bases not matched to a gene. The DNA of the CDR3 is TGTGCCAGCAGCCCGGGACTAGCGGGAGCTTACGAGCAGTACTTC. This sequence encodes CASSPGLAGAYEQYF.

The CDR3 DNA follows: TGTGCCAGTAGTACCCTGGCAGGGGGTGCCCATCAGCCCCAGCATTTT. Its translation: CASSTLAGGAHQPQHF. The chain employs TRBV19 and TRBJ1-5; TRBD1 aligns across 7 bases. The CDR3 consists of 16 residues. V lost 4 bases, J lost 5 bases, and 11 bases stayed unmatched. In germline, CDR1 is LNHDA, CDR2 SQIVND (reference sequence).

This clone was picked up a small number of times. The V gene is TRBV7-9, the J gene TRBJ1-4; D is perhaps TRBD1 (5 bases). Germline V gene lookup returns CDR1 SEHNR and CDR2 FQNEAQ (reference sequence). Trimming left V 1 base short and J 2 bases short, with 8 bases between. The CDR3 loop spans 15 amino acids. CDR3 DNA: TGTGCCAGCAGCTTAGAAGGGGCCACTAATGAAAAACTGTTTTTT. It codes for CASSLEGATNEKLFF.

This clone was observed a single time. V is TRBV6-6 and J is TRBJ1-2; maybe TRBD1 (6 bases). CDR3 size: 14 residues. Germline V gives CDR1 MNHNY, CDR2 SVGAGI (reference sequence). V lost 2 bases, J lost 2 bases, and 9 bases lay in between. CDR3 protein: CASSYVGTNYGYTF. CDR3 nucleotide sequence: TGTGCCAGCAGTTACGTGGGGACAAACTATGGCTACACCTTC.

The chain is built from TRBV4-1 and TRBJ2-7, with D possibly matching TRBD1 (5 bases). The V and J ends lost 0 bases and 4 bases respectively, with 16 bases between them. Per germline, CDR1 MGHRA and CDR2 YSYEKL. This CDR3 has 16 residues. CDR3 sequence reads: CASSQDYGAPAYEQYF. The CDR3 DNA reads as TGCGCCAGCAGCCAAGATTATGGGGCGCCCGCTTACGAGCAGTACTTC.

The chain carries TRBV7-9 and TRBJ2-7; 8 bases map to TRBD2. With V trimmed by 5 bases and J by 7 bases, 7 bases remained unmatched. This CDR3 has 13 residues. CDR1 is SEHNR, CDR2 FQNEAQ, per germline (reference sequence). CDR3 sequence: CASSRGGPWEQYF. Written as DNA, the CDR3 is TGTGCCAGCAGCCGCGGGGGGCCTTGGGAGCAGTACTTC.

This clone was detected a few times. The V and J genes are TRBV28 and TRBJ1-3, with TRBD1 identical over 7 bases. The CDR3 spans 15 residues. The V and J ends lost 7 bases and 0 bases, in that order; junction bases with no gene match: 6. From germline, CDR1 is MDHEN and CDR2 SYDVKM. The CDR3 region is CASTPTGRSGNTIYF. In nucleotides, the CDR3 is TGTGCCAGCACCCCGACAGGGCGCTCTGGAAACACCATATATTTT.

V and J are TRBV7-2 and TRBJ1-5; D not certain. V gave up 0 bases and J gave up 3 bases, with 6 bases separating them. The CDR3 extends over 14 amino acids. Germline assignment: CDR1 SGHTA and CDR2 FQGNSA. CDR3 bases: TGTGCCAGCAGCTTAGCTATCCCCAATCAGCCCCAGCATTTT. It encodes CASSLAIPNQPQHF.

The chain joins TRBV7-9 to TRBJ2-1; D unclear. The V gene lost 2 bases and the J gene lost 0 bases, with 8 bases spanning the gap. Germline CDR1 is SEHNR and CDR2 is FQNEAQ (reference sequence). The CDR3 is 15 amino acids. CDR3 nucleotides: TGTGCCAGCAGCTTACGAGATAGCTCCTACAATGAGCAGTTCTTC. As protein: CASSLRDSSYNEQFF.

The chain joins TRBV2 to TRBJ2-2, with D perhaps matching TRBD2 (6 bases). CDR1 is SNHLY, CDR2 FYNNEI, per germline. V was trimmed by 10 bases and J by 1 base, leaving 19 bases between them. This CDR3 is 16 amino acids long. CDR3 residues: CAIPQGWGENTGELFF. CDR3 in DNA: TGTGCCATCCCCCAGGGTTGGGGGGAGAACACCGGGGAGCTGTTTTTT.

V and J are TRBV9 and TRBJ2-7; TRBD2 matches at 11 bases. Germline-derived CDR1 and CDR2 are SGDLS and YYNGEE. This CDR3 has 15 amino acids. J gave up 7 bases and V 0 bases, and 6 bases lay outside the gene matches. The CDR3 DNA follows: TGTGCCAGCAGCGTAGGGGGACTAGCGGCGGATGAGCAGTACTTC. It yields the protein CASSVGGLAADEQYF.

A few counts support this clone. V and J are TRBV9 and TRBJ1-1; a weak D match, TRBD1 (6 bases). In germline, CDR1 is SGDLS, CDR2 YYNGEE. Deletions cut 2 bases from V and 1 base from J, with 9 bases between. The CDR3 has 14 residues. The CDR3 spells CASSVTGTNTEAFF. DNA of the CDR3: TGTGCCAGCAGCGTGACAGGTACGAACACTGAAGCTTTCTTT.

The chain combines TRBV14 with TRBJ1-4; D unclear. The germline CDR1 and CDR2 sequences are SGHDN and FVKESK. The CDR3 is 14 amino acids. V shed 4 bases and J shed 7 bases, with 13 bases lying between them. In DNA, the CDR3 is TGTGCCAGCAGCCCTGACCCCTCGGGTGAAAAACTGTTTTTT. Protein product: CASSPDPSGEKLFF.